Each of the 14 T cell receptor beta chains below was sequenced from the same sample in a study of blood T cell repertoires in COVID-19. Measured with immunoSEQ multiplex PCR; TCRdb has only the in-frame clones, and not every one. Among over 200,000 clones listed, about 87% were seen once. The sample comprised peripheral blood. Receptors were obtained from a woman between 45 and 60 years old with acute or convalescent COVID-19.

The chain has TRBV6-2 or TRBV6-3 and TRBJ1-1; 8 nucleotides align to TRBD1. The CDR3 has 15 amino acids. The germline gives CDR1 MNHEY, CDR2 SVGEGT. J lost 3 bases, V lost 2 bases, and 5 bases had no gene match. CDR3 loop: CASSYQGARDTEAFF. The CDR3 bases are TGTGCCAGCAGTTACCAGGGGGCAAGGGACACTGAAGCTTTCTTT.

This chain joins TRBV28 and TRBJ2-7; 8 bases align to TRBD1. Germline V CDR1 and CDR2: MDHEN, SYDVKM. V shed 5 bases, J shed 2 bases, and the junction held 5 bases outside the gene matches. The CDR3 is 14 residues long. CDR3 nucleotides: TGTGCCAGCAGTCCGGGACAGGAGACCTACGAGCAGTACTTC. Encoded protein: CASSPGQETYEQYF. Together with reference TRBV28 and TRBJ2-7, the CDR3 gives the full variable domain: DVKVTQSSRYLVKRTGEKVFLECVQDMDHENMFWYRQDPGLGLRLIYFSYDVKMKEKGDIPEGYSVSREKKERFSLILESASTNQTSMYLCASSPGQETYEQYFGPGTRLTVT.

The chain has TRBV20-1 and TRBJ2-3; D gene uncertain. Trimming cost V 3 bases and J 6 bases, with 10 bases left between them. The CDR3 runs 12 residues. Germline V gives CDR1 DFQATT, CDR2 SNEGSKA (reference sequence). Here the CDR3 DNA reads TGCAGTGCTAGTGACTTCGTGGATACGCAGTATTTT. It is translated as CSASDFVDTQYF.

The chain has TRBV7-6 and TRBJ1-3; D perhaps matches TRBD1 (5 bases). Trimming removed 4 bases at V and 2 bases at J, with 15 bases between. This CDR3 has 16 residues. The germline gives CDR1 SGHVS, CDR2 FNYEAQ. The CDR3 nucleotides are TGTGCCAGCAGCTCAGCATTCTTGACAGCTGGAAACACCATATATTTT. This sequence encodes CASSSAFLTAGNTIYF.

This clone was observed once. CDR3 protein: CASSWGQGVDGYTF. CDR3 in DNA: TGCGCCAGCAGCTGGGGACAGGGGGTGGATGGCTACACCTTC. This chain links TRBV5-1 with TRBJ1-2, with 11 bases lining up with TRBD1. This CDR3 has 14 residues. V was pared by 3 bases and J by 6 bases, with 4 bases of the junction left unmatched. Per germline, CDR1 SGHRS and CDR2 YFSETQ. Looking up the rest from reference TRBV5-1 and TRBJ1-2 gives the full variable domain: KAGVTQTPRYLIKTRGQQVTLSCSPISGHRSVSWYQQTPGQGLQFLFEYFSETQRNKGNFPGRFSGRQFSNSRSEMNVSTLELGDSALYLCASSWGQGVDGYTFGSGTRLTVV.

CDR3: CASSQVAGGTDTQYF. In DNA form, the CDR3 reads TGTGCCAGCAGCCAAGTGGCGGGCGGTACAGATACGCAGTATTTT. The genes are TRBV3-1 (or the pseudogene TRBV3-2) and TRBJ2-3; maybe TRBD2 (5 bases). Germline-derived CDR1 and CDR2 are LGHDT and YNNKEL (reference sequence). This CDR3 has 15 amino acids. The V and J ends lost 1 base and 3 bases respectively, with 11 bases between them.

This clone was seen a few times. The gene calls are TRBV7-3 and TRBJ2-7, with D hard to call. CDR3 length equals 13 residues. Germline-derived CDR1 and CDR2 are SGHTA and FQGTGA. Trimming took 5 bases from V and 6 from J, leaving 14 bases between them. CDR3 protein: CASSRDGSSEQYF. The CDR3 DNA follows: TGTGCCAGCAGCCGCGACGGGTCTTCCGAGCAGTACTTC.

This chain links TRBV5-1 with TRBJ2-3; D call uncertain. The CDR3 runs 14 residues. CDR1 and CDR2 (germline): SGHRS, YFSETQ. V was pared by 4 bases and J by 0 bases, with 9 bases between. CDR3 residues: CASSDSSSTDTQYF. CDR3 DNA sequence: TGCGCCAGCAGCGACTCCTCTAGCACAGATACGCAGTATTTT.

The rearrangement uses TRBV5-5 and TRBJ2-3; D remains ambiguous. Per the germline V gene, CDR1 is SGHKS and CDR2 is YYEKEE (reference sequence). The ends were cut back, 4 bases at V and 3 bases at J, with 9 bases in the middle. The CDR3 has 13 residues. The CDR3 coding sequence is TGTGCCAGCAGCGAGTCCCCAACAGATACGCAGTATTTT. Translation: CASSESPTDTQYF.

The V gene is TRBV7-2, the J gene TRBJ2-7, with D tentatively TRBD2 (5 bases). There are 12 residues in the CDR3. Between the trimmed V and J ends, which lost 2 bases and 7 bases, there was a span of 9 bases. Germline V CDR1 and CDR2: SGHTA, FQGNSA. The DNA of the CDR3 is TGTGCCAGCAGCTTATCTACGGGGGAGCAGTACTTC. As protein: CASSLSTGEQYF.

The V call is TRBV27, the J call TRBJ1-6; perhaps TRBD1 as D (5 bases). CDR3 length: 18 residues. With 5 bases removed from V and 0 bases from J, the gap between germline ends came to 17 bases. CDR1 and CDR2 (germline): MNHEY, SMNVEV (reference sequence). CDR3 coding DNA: TGTGCCAGCAGTACTCGGGACTTACGGAGCTCCTATAATTCACCCCTCCACTTT. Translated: CASSTRDLRSSYNSPLHF.

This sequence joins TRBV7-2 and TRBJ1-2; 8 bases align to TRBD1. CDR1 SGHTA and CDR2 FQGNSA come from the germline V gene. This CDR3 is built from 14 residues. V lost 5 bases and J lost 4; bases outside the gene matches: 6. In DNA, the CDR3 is TGTGCCAGCAGCAGAAGCGGACAGGGCTATGGCTACACCTTC. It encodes CASSRSGQGYGYTF.

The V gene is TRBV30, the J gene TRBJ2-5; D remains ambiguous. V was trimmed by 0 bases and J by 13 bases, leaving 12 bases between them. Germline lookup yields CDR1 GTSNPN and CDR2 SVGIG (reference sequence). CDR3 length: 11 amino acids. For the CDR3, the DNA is TGTGCCTGGAGTGTTTTGGCCAAGCGGTACTTC. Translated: CAWSVLAKRYF.

The CDR3 DNA reads TGTGCCAGCAGCGCCAGGGGGAACACTGAAGCTTTCTTT. It specifies CASSARGNTEAFF. V gene TRBV6-5 combines with J gene TRBJ1-1, with a tentative D call TRBD1 (6 bases). In germline, CDR1 is MNHEY, CDR2 SVGAGI. V lost 6 bases, J lost 1 base, and 9 bases lay in between. This CDR3 has 13 amino acids.